This T cell receptor beta chain was retrieved from a study of blood T cell repertoires in COVID-19. The ends were cut back, 10 bases at V and 9 bases at J, with 19 bases in the middle. The CDR3 runs 13 residues. Germline V gene data show CDR1 as SNHLY and CDR2 as FYNNEI. The data were produced by immunoSEQ multiplex PCR, yet TCRdb's version contains in-frame clones alone and is incomplete. This sample has approximately 220,000 clones, with around 83% found just once. The chain employs TRBV2 and TRBJ2-1; maybe TRBD2 (5 bases). Sequenced material: PBMCs or T cells enriched from blood (not recorded which). This TCR came from a woman aged 35 to 49 who had recovered from COVID-19. The CDR3 DNA sequence: TGTGCCAACCTACTAGTACCTGGATCTGAGCAGTTCTTC. This gives the protein CANLLVPGSEQFF.